Each of the 9 T cell receptor beta chains below was sequenced from the same sample in a study of T cell responses to AZD1222 COVID-19 vaccine. The repertoire was sequenced with immunoSEQ multiplex PCR; TCRdb's copy has only in-frame clones and lacks some. The repertoire includes 95,000 to 130,000 clones, 85% to 95% of them detected once, and around 1.4% sits in the top ten. Specimen: peripheral blood, collected 28 days after the second AZD1222 dose. These receptors were taken from an adult who received the AZD1222 COVID-19 vaccine.

V usage is TRBV5-1 and J usage is TRBJ1-2, with D maybe TRBD1 (6 bases). Germline V CDR1 and CDR2: SGHRS, YFSETQ. The CDR3 consists of 14 residues. V lost 5 bases to trimming and J lost 2 bases, with 13 bases between them. The CDR3 region is CASRPRQANYGYTF. The CDR3 bases are TGCGCCAGCAGGCCCAGACAGGCCAACTATGGCTACACCTTC.

This chain uses TRBV5-1 with TRBJ1-3; no definite D call. CDR1 SGHRS and CDR2 YFSETQ come from the germline V gene. This CDR3 region has 13 residues. Trimming left V 1 base short and J 8 bases short, with 10 bases between. CDR3 sequence: CASSLRQRDTIYF. The CDR3 DNA is TGCGCCAGCAGCTTGCGCCAACGGGACACCATATATTTT.

This sequence joins TRBV28 and TRBJ1-6; 9 bases agree with TRBD1. The J segment lost 7 bases and the V segment lost 2 bases, leaving 6 bases of the junction unmatched. CDR1 MDHEN and CDR2 SYDVKM come from the germline V gene. The CDR3 length is 16 residues. The DNA of the CDR3 is TGTGCCAGCAGTTTAGAGGGACAGGGTCGCAATTCACCCCTCCACTTT. Amino acids: CASSLEGQGRNSPLHF.

The chain joins TRBV3-1 (or the pseudogene TRBV3-2) to TRBJ1-4; maybe TRBD1 (6 bases). The CDR3 sequence is 14 residues long. The V end lost 5 bases, the J end lost 4 bases, and 11 bases lay between the germline ends. CDR1 is LGHDT and CDR2 is YNNKEL in the germline V gene (reference sequence). CDR3 region: CASSGGRNNEKLFF. CDR3 coding DNA: TGTGCCAGCAGCGGGGGCCGGAATAATGAAAAACTGTTTTTT.

Here the CDR3 DNA reads TGTGCCAGCAGTGAAGTCGGTGGAAACACCATATATTTT. Protein product: CASSEVGGNTIYF. The V call is TRBV6-1, the J call TRBJ1-3; D not certain. This CDR3 contains 13 residues. CDR1 and CDR2 from the germline V gene are MNHNS and SASEGT. Trimming cost V 1 base and J 3 bases, with 4 bases left between them.

In the case of this clone: Compared with germline, one end of the junction differs, possibly owing to a read error. V usage is TRBV7-7 and J usage is TRBJ1-4, with D unresolved. The length of the CDR3 is 15 residues. Germline CDR1 SSHAT, CDR2 FNYEAQ (reference sequence). The CDR3 DNA follows: TGTGCTAGCAGCTTATCGACATCAACTAATGAAAAACTGTTTTTT. This gives the protein CASSLSTSTNEKLFF.

The chain couples TRBV19 to TRBJ1-1; no reliable D call. The V and J ends lost 2 bases and 2 bases respectively, with 6 bases between them. This CDR3 is 13 amino acids long. Germline CDR1 is LNHDA and CDR2 is SQIVND (reference sequence). CDR3 bases: TGTGCCAGTAGTATACATAGAAACACTGAAGCTTTCTTT. Its translation: CASSIHRNTEAFF. Supplemented by reference TRBV19 and TRBJ1-1, the full variable domain reads DGGITQSPKYLFRKEGQNVTLSCEQNLNHDAMYWYRQDPGQGLRLIYYSQIVNDFQKGDIAEGYSVSREKKESFPLTVTSAQKNPTAFYLCASSIHRNTEAFFGQGTRLTVV.

This chain connects TRBV5-1 to TRBJ2-7; the D is unclear. Trimming took off 0 bases at V and 3 bases at J, with 4 bases between the two ends. The germline CDR1 and CDR2 sequences are SGHRS and YFSETQ. This CDR3 is 12 amino acids long. The CDR3 DNA is TGCGCCAGCAGCTTGGACGTCTACGAGCAGTACTTC. Its protein is CASSLDVYEQYF.

This clone was counted a few times. The chain employs TRBV10-1 and TRBJ2-2; unclear D gene. Deletions cut 6 bases from V and 5 bases from J, with 13 bases between. The CDR3 runs 14 residues. Germline CDR1 reads WNHNN; CDR2 reads SYGVQD (reference sequence). The CDR3 nucleotides are TGCGCCAGCAGCCCCGGCCAGAGGACCGGGGAGCTGTTTTTT. This sequence encodes CASSPGQRTGELFF.